A selection of T cell receptor beta chains follows, all from one sample in a study of shared clonotypes between healthy human individuals. The assay was immunoSEQ multiplex PCR, and TCRdb's table has in-frame clones only and misses some. The sample lists around 480,000 clones, about 79% occurring once. Input material: PBMCs. Every receptor here comes from a woman aged 40 to 50 in good health. Some clones in this sample may be carry-over from other donors' samples. The CDR3 runs from the conserved cysteine through the conserved F or W. The D gene is left open where the match is weak. Clone size is not always given. Where it is, it says once, few, many or a class for expanded clones.

TRBV29-1	NA	NA	TRBJ1-1	CSVERQMNTEAFF	TGCAGCGTTGAACGACAGATGAACACTGAAGCTTTCTTT
TRBV28	NA	NA	TRBJ2-6	CASRTDSSGANVLTF	TGTGCCAGCAGAACCGACAGCTCTGGGGCCAACGTCCTGACTTTC
TRBV4-2	NA	NA	TRBJ2-3	CASSQNPQSDTQYF	TGTGCCAGCAGCCAAAATCCCCAGTCAGATACGCAGTATTTT
TRBV28	NA	NA	TRBJ1-1	CASSLVLGEAFF	TGTGCCAGCAGTTTAGTTCTGGGGGAAGCTTTCTTT
TRBV7-2	TRBD1	NA	TRBJ1-5	CASSPRTGRSNQPQHF	TGTGCCAGCAGCCCTAGGACAGGGCGTAGCAATCAGCCCCAGCATTTT
TRBV2	TRBD1	NA	TRBJ1-4	CASSLGQANEKLFF	TGTGCCAGCTCCCTTGGACAGGCTAATGAAAAACTGTTTTTT
TRBV4-2	TRBD1	NA	TRBJ1-4	CASSQEGWTGGSEKLFF	TGTGCCAGCAGCCAAGAAGGGTGGACAGGGGGCTCCGAAAAACTGTTTTTT
TRBV18	NA	NA	TRBJ2-3	CASSPGGPSTDTQYF	TGTGCCAGCTCACCGGGGGGACCTAGCACAGATACGCAGTATTTT
TRBV6-5	TRBD2	NA	TRBJ2-1	CASSYSTSAGGEQFF	TGTGCCAGCAGTTACTCGACGTCAGCGGGAGGTGAGCAGTTCTTC
TRBV6-1	NA	NA	TRBJ2-7	CASRGVPSSYEQYF	TGTGCCAGCAGGGGAGTTCCGAGCTCCTACGAGCAGTACTTC
TRBV5-4	TRBD2	NA	TRBJ2-3	CASSPKGTSGADTQYF	TGTGCCAGCAGCCCCAAGGGGACTAGCGGGGCAGATACGCAGTATTTT
TRBV25-1	NA	NA	TRBJ2-7	CASSELTGRPEQYF	TGTGCCAGCAGTGAATTAACGGGGCGACCGGAGCAGTACTTC
TRBV6-4	NA	NA	TRBJ2-3	CASSEEQGSTDTQYF	TGTGCCAGCAGTGAAGAGCAGGGGAGCACAGATACGCAGTATTTT
TRBV7-8	TRBD1	NA	TRBJ1-2	CASSLGAWDSYGYTF	TGTGCCAGCAGCTTAGGGGCCTGGGACAGCTATGGCTACACCTTC
TRBV27	NA	NA	TRBJ1-1	CASSWTVNTEAFF	TGTGCCAGCAGTTGGACAGTGAACACTGAAGCTTTCTTT
TRBV7-3	TRBD2	NA	TRBJ2-3	CASSPGTSGRAVTQYF	TGTGCCAGCAGCCCAGGGACTAGCGGGAGGGCCGTTACGCAGTATTTT
TRBV20-1	NA	NA	TRBJ2-7	CSVQGSYEQYF	TGCAGTGTTCAGGGCTCCTACGAGCAGTACTTC
TRBV11-2	TRBD2	NA	TRBJ2-2	CASSLVEREIPGELFF	TGTGCCAGCAGCTTAGTCGAGCGGGAGATCCCCGGGGAGCTGTTTTTT
TRBV29-1	NA	NA	TRBJ1-1	CSVGLSYTEAFF	TGCAGCGTTGGTCTCAGTTACACTGAAGCTTTCTTT
TRBV7-9	TRBD2	once	TRBJ2-3	CASSSGLAVTDTQYF	TGTGCCAGCAGCTCGGGACTAGCGGTCACAGATACGCAGTATTTT
TRBV5-1	TRBD2	NA	TRBJ2-5	CASSLTSGSSETQYF	TGCGCCAGCAGCTTAACTAGCGGGAGTTCGGAGACCCAGTACTTC
TRBV4-2	TRBD2	NA	TRBJ2-7	CASSQTRGGRALQQYF	TGTGCCAGCAGCCAAACCAGGGGCGGGAGGGCCCTCCAGCAGTACTTC
TRBV7-2	NA	few	TRBJ1-2	CASSLTQGGWDGYTF	TGTGCCAGCAGCTTAACCCAGGGAGGTTGGGATGGCTACACCTTC
TRBV5-1	TRBD1	NA	TRBJ1-2	CASSLEPGQEHGYTF	TGCGCCAGCAGCTTGGAACCGGGACAGGAGCATGGCTACACCTTC
TRBV5-1	TRBD1	NA	TRBJ1-1	CASSLQGRTEAFF	TGCGCCAGCAGCTTACAGGGGAGGACTGAAGCTTTCTTT
TRBV30	NA	once	TRBJ2-6	CAWSTGTPGGGANVLTF	TGTGCCTGGAGTACCGGGACGCCCGGAGGTGGGGCCAACGTCCTGACTTTC
TRBV20-1	NA	few	TRBJ2-1	CSARQYNEQFF	TGCAGTGCTAGACAGTACAATGAGCAGTTCTTC
TRBV28	NA	few	TRBJ1-3	CASSKGPRQEGNTIYF	TGTGCCAGCAGTAAAGGTCCAAGGCAGGAAGGAAACACCATATATTTT
TRBV7-8	NA	NA	TRBJ2-3	CASSLVGGAGDTQYF	TGTGCCAGCAGCTTAGTTGGGGGAGCGGGAGATACGCAGTATTTT
TRBV6-5	TRBD2	once	TRBJ2-5	CASRRRLGGETQYF	TGTGCCAGCAGACGACGGCTGGGAGGGGAGACCCAGTACTTC
TRBV7-3	NA	NA	TRBJ2-7	CASSPGIPSYEQYF	TGTGCCAGCAGCCCAGGGATACCCTCCTACGAGCAGTACTTC
TRBV18	NA	NA	TRBJ1-1	CASSAGQNTEAFF	TGTGCCAGCTCTGCGGGACAAAACACTGAAGCTTTCTTT
TRBV5-1	TRBD1	NA	TRBJ2-1	CASSRRTGGIAYNEQFF	TGCGCCAGCAGTCGACGGACAGGGGGCATCGCCTACAATGAGCAGTTCTTC
TRBV30	NA	NA	TRBJ2-5	CAWSQGATRYF	TGTGCCTGGAGTCAAGGGGCTACCCGGTACTTC
TRBV11-3	TRBD2	NA	TRBJ2-7	CASSLALAGGEQYF	TGTGCCAGCAGCTTAGCCCTAGCGGGAGGTGAGCAGTACTTC
TRBV29-1	NA	NA	TRBJ1-2	CSVVGGDTNNYGYTF	TGCAGCGTTGTGGGGGGGGACACAAACAACTATGGCTACACCTTC